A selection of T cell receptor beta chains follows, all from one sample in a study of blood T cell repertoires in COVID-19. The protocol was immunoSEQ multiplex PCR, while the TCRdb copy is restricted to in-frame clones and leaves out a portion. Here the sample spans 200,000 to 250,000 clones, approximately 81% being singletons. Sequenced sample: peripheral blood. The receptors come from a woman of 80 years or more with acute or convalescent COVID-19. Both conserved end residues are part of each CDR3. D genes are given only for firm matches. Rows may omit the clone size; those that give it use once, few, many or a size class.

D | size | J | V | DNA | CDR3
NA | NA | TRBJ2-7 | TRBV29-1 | TGCAGCGTAGCAGAGGACTACGAGCAGTACTTC | CSVAEDYEQYF
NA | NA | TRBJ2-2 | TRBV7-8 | TGTGCCAGCAGCGCTATGAACACCGGGGAGCTGTTTTTT | CASSAMNTGELFF
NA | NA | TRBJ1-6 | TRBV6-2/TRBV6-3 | TGTGCCAGCAGTTACTCACAGGGCTGGAATTCACCCCTCCACTTT | CASSYSQGWNSPLHF
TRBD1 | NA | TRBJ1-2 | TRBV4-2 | TGTGCCAGCAGCCAATCTCTGTTGGGACAGAATTATGGCTACACCTTC | CASSQSLLGQNYGYTF
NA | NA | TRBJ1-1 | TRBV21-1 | TGTGCCAGCAGCAAAGCCCCGACAGGGCGGGAATCAGCTGAAGCTTTCTTT | CASSKAPTGRESAEAFF
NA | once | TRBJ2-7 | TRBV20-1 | TGCAGTGCTGGACTATCCTACGAGCAGTACTTC | CSAGLSYEQYF
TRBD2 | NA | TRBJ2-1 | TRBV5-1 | TGCGCCAGCAGCTATCTAACTAGCGGGGATTACAATGAGCAGTTCTTC | CASSYLTSGDYNEQFF
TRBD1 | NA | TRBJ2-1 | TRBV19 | TGTGCCAGTAGTATGGGACAGCGCCGGGGCAATGAGCAGTTCTTC | CASSMGQRRGNEQFF
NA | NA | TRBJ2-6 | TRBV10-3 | TGTGCCATCGCAGCGGGCGCGAGCTCCGGGGCCAACGTCCTGACTTTC | CAIAAGASSGANVLTF
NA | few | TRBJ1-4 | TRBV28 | TGTGCCAGCACCAGGACAGCAACTAATGAAAAACTGTTTTTT | CASTRTATNEKLFF
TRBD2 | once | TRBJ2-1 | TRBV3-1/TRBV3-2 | TGTGCCAGCAGCCCCCCTGGGATACTAGCGGGAGACGGAGATGAGCAGTTCTTC | CASSPPGILAGDGDEQFF
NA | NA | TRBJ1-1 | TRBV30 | TGTGCCTGGAGTAATAACAGACGTCTCGAAGCTTTCTTT | CAWSNNRRLEAFF
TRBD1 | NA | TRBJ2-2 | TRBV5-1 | TGCGCCAGCAGTCCCGGGACAGGTGGCGGGGAGCTGTTTTTT | CASSPGTGGGELFF
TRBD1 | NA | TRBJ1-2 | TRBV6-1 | TGTGCCAGCAGTGCCAATTATGGGACAGCCTACTATGGCTACACCTTC | CASSANYGTAYYGYTF
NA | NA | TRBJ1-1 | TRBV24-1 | TGTGCCACCAGTGTATCGTGGGGGGCTGAAGCTTTCTTT | CATSVSWGAEAFF
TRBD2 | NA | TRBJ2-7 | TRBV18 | TGTGCCAGCTCACCGACTAGCGGGAGGGCCTCCTACGAGCAGTACTTC | CASSPTSGRASYEQYF
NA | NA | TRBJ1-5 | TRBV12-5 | TGTGCTAGTGGTTTGTCTCTTCAGCCCCAGCATTTT | CASGLSLQPQHF
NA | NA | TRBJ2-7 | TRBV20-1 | TGCAGTGCCAGTAGACCCGCGGGCGGGTACGAGCAGTACTTC | CSASRPAGGYEQYF
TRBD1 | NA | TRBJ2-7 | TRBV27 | TGTGCCAGCAGTTTAGACAGGGTCTCCTACGAGCAGTACTTC | CASSLDRVSYEQYF
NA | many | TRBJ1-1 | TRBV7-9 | TGTGCTAGCAGCTCGTTTGGAGGTGAAGCTTTCTTT | CASSSFGGEAFF
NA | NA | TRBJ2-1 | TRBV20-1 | TGCAGTGCTTACCGGGATCTTCCGTTCTTC | CSAYRDLPFF
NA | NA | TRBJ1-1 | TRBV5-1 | TGCGCCAGCAGCTTGGGCCGGGGGACTGAAGCTTTCTTT | CASSLGRGTEAFF
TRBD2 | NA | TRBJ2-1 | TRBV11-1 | TGTGCCAAGCGGGGGCCATACAATGAGCAGTTCTTC | CAKRGPYNEQFF
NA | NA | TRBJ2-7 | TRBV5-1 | TGCGCCAGCAGCTTGGCTCCAGGGCCCTACGAGCAGTACTTC | CASSLAPGPYEQYF
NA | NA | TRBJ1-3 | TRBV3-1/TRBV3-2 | TGTGCCAGCAGCCAAGCCCCATGTGGAGACTCTGGAAACACCATATATTTT | CASSQAPCGDSGNTIYF
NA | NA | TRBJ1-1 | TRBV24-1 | TGTGCCACCAGTAGCGTGAACACTGAAGCTTTCTTT | CATSSVNTEAFF
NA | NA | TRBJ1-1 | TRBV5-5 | TGTGCCAGCAGCCCCAGGGAAGTGGTCAACACTGAAGCTTTCTTT | CASSPREVVNTEAFF
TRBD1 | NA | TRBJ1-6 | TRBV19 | TGTGCCAGTAGTATCCCAGGACAGGGAGATAATTCACCCCTCCACTTT | CASSIPGQGDNSPLHF
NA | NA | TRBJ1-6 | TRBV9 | TGTGCCAGCAGCGTAGAGGCAGGGGCAGGCAATTCACCCCTCCACTTT | CASSVEAGAGNSPLHF
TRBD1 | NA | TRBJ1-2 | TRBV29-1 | TGCAGCGTTGAATTCGGACAGGGGGCTTATGGCTACACCTTC | CSVEFGQGAYGYTF
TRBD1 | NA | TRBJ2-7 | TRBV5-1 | TGCGCCAGCAGCCTCAGGACAGGGGGCGGAGACGAGCAGTACTTC | CASSLRTGGGDEQYF
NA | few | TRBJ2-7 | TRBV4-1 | TGCGCCAGCAGCCCTTCATCCGGGACAAGCTCCTACGAGCAGTACTTC | CASSPSSGTSSYEQYF
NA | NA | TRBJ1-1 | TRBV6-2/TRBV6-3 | TGTGCCAGCAGTTACTCGAGCCGGAGGAACACTGAAGCTTTCTTT | CASSYSSRRNTEAFF
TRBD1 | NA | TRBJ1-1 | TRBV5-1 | TGCGCCAGCAGCTTTTCCGGGACAGGGGTGGAAACTGAAGCTTTCTTT | CASSFSGTGVETEAFF
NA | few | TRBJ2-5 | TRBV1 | TGCACCAGCAGTTCAGTCCTTCAAGAGACCCAGTACTTC | CTSSSVLQETQYF
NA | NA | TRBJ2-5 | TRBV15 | TGTGCCACCAGCGACGAGAGTATGTCGGGAGAGACCCAGTACTTC | CATSDESMSGETQYF
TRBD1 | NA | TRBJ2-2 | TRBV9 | TGTGCCAGCCCCCTTGGGACAGCGAACACCGGGGAGCTGTTTTTT | CASPLGTANTGELFF
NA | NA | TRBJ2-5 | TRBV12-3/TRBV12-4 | TGTGCCAGCAGCCCCGGGGAGACCCAGTACTTC | CASSPGETQYF
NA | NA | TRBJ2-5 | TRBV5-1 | TGCGCCAGCAGCTTGGCCGGGAGAGCGTTCCAAGAGACCCAGTACTTC | CASSLAGRAFQETQYF
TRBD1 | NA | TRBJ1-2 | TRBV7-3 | TGTGCCAGCAGCCCCGGGGACAGTCCGGGTGGCTACACCTTC | CASSPGDSPGGYTF
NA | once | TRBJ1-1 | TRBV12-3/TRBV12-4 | TGTGCCAGCAGCGCAGGGTCTTACACTGAAGCTTTCTTT | CASSAGSYTEAFF
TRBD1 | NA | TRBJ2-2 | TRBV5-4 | TGTGCCAGCAGCACACGGGACAGGGACGACACCGGGGAGCTGTTTTTT | CASSTRDRDDTGELFF
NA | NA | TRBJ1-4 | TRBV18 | TGTGCCAGCTCACTTCAAAGTGGCAGGGTAGGCGAAAAACTGTTTTTT | CASSLQSGRVGEKLFF
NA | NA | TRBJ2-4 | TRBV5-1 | TGCGCCAGCAGCGCTGGACAGCCGGAGAACATTCAGTACTTC | CASSAGQPENIQYF
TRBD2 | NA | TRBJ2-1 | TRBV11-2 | TGTGCCAGCAGCCCCACACCCTGGGAGGGGGAGCAGTTCTTC | CASSPTPWEGEQFF
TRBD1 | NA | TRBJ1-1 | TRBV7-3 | TGTGCCAGCAGCCCACGACAGGGGAATACGAACACTGAAGCTTTCTTT | CASSPRQGNTNTEAFF
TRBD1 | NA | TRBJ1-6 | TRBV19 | TGTGCCAGTAGTCCGGACAGGCGGAGCTCCTATAATTCACCCCTCCACTTT | CASSPDRRSSYNSPLHF
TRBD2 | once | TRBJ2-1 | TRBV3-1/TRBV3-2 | TGTGCCAGCAGCCAAAGTTCGACGGGAGGGCCATCGGGTTTGTACAATGAGCAGTTCTTC | CASSQSSTGGPSGLYNEQFF
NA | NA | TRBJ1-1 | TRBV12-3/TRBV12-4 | TGTGCCAGCAGTTTAGCACAGCACACTGAAGCTTTCTTT | CASSLAQHTEAFF
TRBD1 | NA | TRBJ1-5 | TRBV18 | TGTGCCAGCTCCCCCGGGACAGGCAATCAGCCCCAGCATTTT | CASSPGTGNQPQHF
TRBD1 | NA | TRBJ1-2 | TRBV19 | TGTGCCAGTAGTATCAACAGGGGGCAGGACTATGGCTACACCTTC | CASSINRGQDYGYTF
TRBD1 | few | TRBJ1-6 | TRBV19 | TGTGCCAGTAGCGGGACAGGGTTTAATTCACCCCTCCACTTT | CASSGTGFNSPLHF
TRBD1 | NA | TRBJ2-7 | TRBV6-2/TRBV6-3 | TGTGCCAGCAGTTACTCGTCCCGACAGGGTGGATGGTCCTACGAGCAGTACTTC | CASSYSSRQGGWSYEQYF
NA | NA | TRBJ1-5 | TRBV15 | TGTGCCACCAGCAGGGACTTAATGGGCGGGGGCCAGCCCCAGCATTTT | CATSRDLMGGGQPQHF
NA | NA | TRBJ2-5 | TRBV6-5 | TGTGCCAGCAGTTACTCACTGGGGGGGGGCGTCGAGACCCAGTACTTC | CASSYSLGGGVETQYF